The entry below describes one T cell receptor beta chain. Its antigen specificity is not known. No much larger clone exists at a distance of one base, and base qualities are not known. The V end gives up 2 bases and the J end 6 bases, leaving 6 bases in the junction not matched to a gene. Per the germline V gene, KGHDR is the CDR1 and SFDVKD is the CDR2. From cysteine to phenylalanine, the CDR3 is 17 amino acids long. Only CDR3 DNA is held: 51 bases, read in frame from base 1. TCRbeta CDR3 regions were amplified from genomic DNA using the immunoSEQ Assay, a bias-controlled multiplex PCR. Per the original workflow: Nucleated cell counts per sample were estimated from amplification of reference gene primers within the assay. To quantify the absolute abundance of each unique TCRbeta CDR3 rearrangement, sequence reads were collapsed and filtered. Productive Simpson clonality was computed per sample as the square root of Simpson's diversity index over productive rearrangements. Not all clones reach the TCRdb copy of this immuneACCESS table, which keeps in-frame sequences only. Checked studies attribute under half of the gap to unresolved V genes and leave the rest unexplained. D and trimming were read from the DNA, whereas the V and J calls and clone size are those reported in that table. The sample table shows over 200,000 clones, and less than 90% are seen once. The ten largest clones add up to under 3% of the sample.

Each collaborating institution followed its own protocols to collect whole blood in K2EDTA tubes. For TCRbeta analysis, collaborator samples were shipped as frozen whole blood, as isolated PBMCs, or as DNA extracted from either sample type. The sample belongs to a study of blood T cell repertoires in COVID-19 (dated by TCRdb to about 2020). The study in broad terms: Samples covering the acute and convalescent phases of COVID-19 were provided by collaborators in the United States, Italy and Spain. The material from the prospective study consisted of cDNA or gDNA derived from T cells, B-cell-depleted T cells, or PBMCs. Subjects who had been exposed to COVID-19, were actively infected with it, or had recovered from it provided the deeply sampled blood TCRbeta repertoires that made up the dataset. The repertoires were released in a freely available public database meant as a resource for research on the immune response to SARS-CoV-2. The samples were drawn from two sources: the first 160 participants of the ongoing ImmuneRACE study, and 950 to 1,500 subjects contributed by 6 global collaborators. Nearly every sample came with metadata listing a de-identified subject ID, COVID-19 status, age in years and sex. Where HLA class I and class II types were available, the types were taken from metadata supplied by the sample provider, not from assay-based typing.

Paper-wide results and their limitations: The amount of clinical and demographic metadata varied by source and participant and was provided uncurated.

The receptor chain draws on TRBV24-1 and TRBJ2-1, and 13 bases in between align with TRBD2. Sequenced: peripheral blood. This sequence was found in a woman aged 70-85 years with active or convalescent COVID-19. The CDR3 protein: CATSDSPGLAGLNEQFF. The nucleotide sequence is given as TGTGCCACCAGTGATTCCCCGGGACTAGCGGGACTCAATGAGCAGTTCTTC.